Below are 30 T cell receptor beta chains sequenced from a single sample in a study of cytotoxic CD8 clonotypes in ibrutinib-treated CLL. Clones were sequenced by immunoSEQ multiplex PCR, and TCRdb holds only the in-frame ones, with some missing. The sample shows 200,000 or so clones, 70% of them seen only once. The sample here was PBMCs, taken after 12 months of ibrutinib treatment. The receptors were sampled from a human donor with chronic lymphocytic leukemia.

Written as DNA, the CDR3 is TGTGCCTCGGCCGAGGGAGGTAATGGCTACACCTTC. It codes for CASAEGGNGYTF. This sequence joins TRBV6-5 and TRBJ1-2; unclear D gene. This CDR3 comprises 12 residues. V dropped 11 bases and J dropped 6 bases, with 16 bases sitting between them. Germline CDR1 reads MNHEY; CDR2 reads SVGAGI.

The rearrangement links TRBV19 to TRBJ2-1, with D possibly TRBD2 on 5 matching bases. Trimming took off 5 bases at V and 0 bases at J, with 11 bases between the two ends. The CDR3 has 15 residues. Germline V gene data show CDR1 as LNHDA and CDR2 as SQIVND (reference sequence). The CDR3 DNA follows: TGTGCCAGTAGTTTTCCGGGAACCTCCTACAATGAGCAGTTCTTC. This gives the protein CASSFPGTSYNEQFF.

The chain uses TRBV29-1 and TRBJ1-2, with D maybe TRBD1 (5 bases). CDR3 length: 15 residues. V dropped 0 bases and J dropped 2 bases, with 13 bases sitting between them. The V gene's germline CDR1 is SQVTM and CDR2 ANQGSEA. CDR3 coding DNA: TGCAGCGTTGAAGATCCCCAGGGCTGGAACTATGGCTACACCTTC. This codes for CSVEDPQGWNYGYTF.

This clone was seen more than once but under ten times. At one of its ends the junction is not consistent with the germline gene, which may arise from a read error. V gene TRBV7-7 combines with J gene TRBJ2-1; D might be TRBD1 or TRBD2, each matching 7 bases. Germline V lookup: CDR1 SSHAT, CDR2 FNYEAQ (reference sequence). This CDR3 comprises 16 residues. CDR3 sequence: CASSSLAHRQGGEQFF. DNA of the CDR3: TGTGCTAGCAGCTCACTAGCGCACAGGCAGGGGGGTGAGCAGTTCTTC.

This chain connects TRBV6-5 to TRBJ1-5; 8 bases line up with TRBD1. With 8 bases clipped from V and 4 bases from J, the junction kept 7 bases outside the gene matches. The germline V gene encodes CDR1 MNHEY and CDR2 SVGAGI. The CDR3 has 14 residues. The CDR3 DNA reads TGTGCCAGCGGTAAAACAGGGGGAAATCAGCCCCAGCATTTT. As protein: CASGKTGGNQPQHF.

This sequence joins TRBV6-5 and TRBJ1-2, with D tentatively TRBD1 (6 bases). Germline lookup yields CDR1 MNHEY and CDR2 SVGAGI. The CDR3 is made up of 15 amino acids. The ends were cut back, 8 bases at V and 0 bases at J, with 16 bases in the middle. The DNA of the CDR3 is TGTGCCAGCGGAAGTCTCGGACAGACTAACTATGGCTACACCTTC. Translation gives CASGSLGQTNYGYTF.

The chain recombines TRBV30 with TRBJ1-6; possible D gene TRBD1, 5 bases. CDR3 length: 13 amino acids. From germline, CDR1 is GTSNPN and CDR2 SVGIG (reference sequence). V gave up 2 bases and J gave up 8 bases, with 10 bases separating them. This chain's CDR3 is CAWSPSGYSPLHF. The CDR3 region has the DNA TGTGCCTGGAGTCCATCAGGGTATTCACCCCTCCACTTT.

This chain links TRBV30 with TRBJ1-3; a weak D match, TRBD1 (5 bases). V was shortened by 3 bases and J by 1 base, with 13 bases between the two germline ends. Germline V CDR1 and CDR2: GTSNPN, SVGIG (reference sequence). There are 15 residues in the CDR3. The CDR3 here is CAWRDAWGSGNTIYF. CDR3 DNA sequence: TGTGCCTGGAGGGATGCCTGGGGGTCTGGAAACACCATATATTTT. Looking up the rest from reference TRBV30 and TRBJ1-3 gives the full variable domain: SQTIHQWPATLVQPVGSPLSLECTVEGTSNPNLYWYRQAAGRGLQLLFYSVGIGQISSEVPQNLSASRPQDRQFILSSKKLLLSDSGFYLCAWRDAWGSGNTIYFGEGSWLTVV.

In this sample, this clone turned up many times. The chain couples TRBV11-2 to TRBJ2-5, with unresolved D. Trimming left V 5 bases short and J 2 bases short, with 12 bases between. The CDR3 has 14 amino acids. The germline CDR1 and CDR2 sequences are SGHAT and FQNNGV. CDR3 in amino acids: CASSHPQSQETQYF. CDR3 bases: TGTGCCAGCAGCCACCCCCAGTCACAAGAGACCCAGTACTTC.

The chain recombines TRBV7-9 with TRBJ2-1, with TRBD1 matching 8 bases. Trimming at V came to 1 base and at J to 5 bases, leaving 4 bases not matched to a gene. The V gene's germline CDR1 is SEHNR and CDR2 FQNEAQ (reference sequence). The CDR3 spans 15 residues. The CDR3 is CASSLVGTGNNEQFF. DNA for the CDR3: TGTGCCAGCAGCTTAGTAGGGACAGGCAACAATGAGCAGTTCTTC.

The V call is TRBV30, the J call TRBJ2-7; D is unclear. Germline V gene sequence: CDR1 GTSNPN, CDR2 SVGIG (reference sequence). Between the trimmed V and J ends, which lost 0 bases and 2 bases, there was a span of 14 bases. The CDR3 covers 15 residues. The CDR3 bases are TGTGCCTGGAGTGTAAGCCAACTCGTTGCCTACGAGCAGTACTTC. Translation: CAWSVSQLVAYEQYF.

This clone was counted a few times. The V gene is TRBV7-3, the J gene TRBJ2-7; 9 nucleotides align to TRBD1. Germline V gene lookup returns CDR1 SGHTA and CDR2 FQGTGA. This CDR3 contains 15 residues. V dropped 4 bases and J dropped 4; count of bases not matched to a gene: 8. CDR3 sequence: CASSSGGTGIYEQYF. For the CDR3, the DNA is TGTGCCAGCAGCTCAGGGGGGACAGGGATATACGAGCAGTACTTC. The full variable domain, completed using reference TRBV7-3 and TRBJ2-7, is GAGVSQTPSNKVTEKGKYVELRCDPISGHTALYWYRQSLGQGPEFLIYFQGTGAADDSGLPNDRFFAVRPEGSVSTLKIQRTERGDSAVYLCASSSGGTGIYEQYFGPGTRLTVT.

This chain links TRBV11-1 with TRBJ1-2; a possible D gene is TRBD1 (5 bases). The CDR3 length is 14 residues. V lost 4 bases and J lost 4, with 13 bases in between. Germline V gene sequence: CDR1 SGHAT, CDR2 FQDESV (reference sequence). CDR3 DNA sequence: TGTGCCAGCAGCTCAGACAGTTTCGGCTATGGCTACACCTTC. Protein product: CASSSDSFGYGYTF.

There are a few counts of this clone. This chain links TRBV7-2 with TRBJ2-4; D uncertain. This CDR3 contains 15 residues. Germline V gene lookup returns CDR1 SGHTA and CDR2 FQGNSA. V lost 5 bases and J lost 0, with 11 bases in between. For the CDR3, the DNA is TGTGCCAGCAGCCCACAGCCTCTAGCCAAAAACATTCAGTACTTC. This translates into CASSPQPLAKNIQYF.

This chain uses TRBV18 with TRBJ1-5; possibly TRBD1 for D (5 bases). Germline CDR1 reads KGHSH; CDR2 reads LQKENI. Trimming cost V 0 bases and J 0 bases, with 12 bases left between them. The CDR3 has 17 amino acids. In DNA, the CDR3 is TGTGCCAGCTCACCACCCGCCAGGGCCCATAGCAATCAGCCCCAGCATTTT. It codes for CASSPPARAHSNQPQHF. The complete variable domain, with remaining parts taken from reference TRBV18 and TRBJ1-5, reads NAGVMQNPRHLVRRRGQEARLRCSPMKGHSHVYWYRQLPEEGLKFMVYLQKENIIDESGMPKERFSAEFPKEGPSILRIQQVVRGDSAAYFCASSPPARAHSNQPQHFGDGTRLSIL.

V and J are TRBV7-9 and TRBJ1-1; D unclear. Trimming took 3 bases from V and 0 from J, leaving 23 bases between them. From germline, CDR1 is SEHNR and CDR2 FQNEAQ (reference sequence). The CDR3 totals 19 residues. The CDR3 region is CASSFSSFHPTDLNTEAFF. The CDR3 coding sequence is TGTGCCAGCAGCTTTTCGTCTTTTCACCCCACGGACTTGAACACTGAAGCTTTCTTT.

This clone was seen once. Other DNA sequences in this specimen translate into the identical CDR3. The rearrangement links TRBV11-1 to TRBJ1-2; D is uncertain. V shed 5 bases and J shed 4 bases, with 11 bases lying between them. The germline V gene encodes CDR1 SGHAT and CDR2 FQDESV (reference sequence). There are 13 residues in the CDR3. In DNA, the CDR3 is TGTGCCAGCAGCCCGGACCGAGCCTATGGCTACACCTTC. This codes for CASSPDRAYGYTF.

This chain uses TRBV29-1 with TRBJ2-5; D might be TRBD2 (5 bases). The germline V gene encodes CDR1 SQVTM and CDR2 ANQGSEA. The CDR3 is 12 residues long. Trimming left V 4 bases short and J 4 bases short, with 10 bases between. The CDR3 is CSVVRGRETQYF. DNA for the CDR3: TGCAGCGTTGTTCGGGGAAGAGAGACCCAGTACTTC.

This clone appeared a few times. The chain uses TRBV6-5 and TRBJ2-1, with D unresolved. Germline V gene data show CDR1 as MNHEY and CDR2 as SVGAGI. V was trimmed by 3 bases and J by 8 bases, leaving 11 bases between them. The CDR3 loop spans 13 amino acids. This chain's CDR3 is CASSYSRYDEQFF. Written as DNA, the CDR3 is TGTGCCAGCAGTTATAGCCGGTATGATGAGCAGTTCTTC.

For this clone: A read error may account for a junction end that differs from germline. J is TRBJ1-2 and V is TRBV28; possible D gene TRBD1, 5 bases. The CDR3 loop spans 12 amino acids. CDR1 is MDHEN, CDR2 SYDVKM, per germline. The CDR3 protein is CASSFQGWEVLF. CDR3 DNA: TGTGCCAGCAGTTTTCAGGGTTGGGAAGTTCTTTTC.

The J gene is TRBJ1-4, the V gene TRBV7-8; a possible D gene is TRBD1 (6 bases). Germline loops: CDR1 SGHVS, CDR2 FQNEAQ. Trimming removed 5 bases at V and 8 bases at J, with 24 bases between. The CDR3 spans 17 residues. In nucleotides, the CDR3 is TGTGCCAGCAGCCTCGCCGCAGGGGTTCGGAGTCGAGAAAAACTGTTTTTT. Residues: CASSLAAGVRSREKLFF.

The chain carries TRBV7-2 and TRBJ1-3; TRBD1 aligns across 8 bases. The CDR3 is made up of 13 amino acids. Germline values: CDR1 SGHTA, CDR2 FQGNSA. V lost 5 bases, J lost 8 bases, and 5 bases stayed unmatched. This chain's CDR3 is CASSPDRADTIYF. The CDR3 nucleotides read TGTGCCAGCAGCCCGGACAGGGCGGACACCATATATTTT.

The chain recombines TRBV4-2 with TRBJ1-3; D is perhaps TRBD1 (6 bases). In germline, CDR1 is LGHNA, CDR2 YNFKEQ. V lost 3 bases, J lost 5 bases, and 14 bases lay in between. This CDR3 has 15 residues. CDR3 amino acids: CASSQEQGTRNTIYF. In DNA, the CDR3 is TGTGCCAGCAGCCAGGAACAGGGTACGAGAAACACCATATATTTT.

This clone was observed a single time. The chain carries TRBV11-3 and TRBJ2-3, with a possible D match to TRBD2 (6 bases). CDR3 length: 16 amino acids. Germline V gene sequence: CDR1 SGHNT, CDR2 YENEEA. V was trimmed by 2 bases and J by 0 bases, leaving 12 bases between them. CDR3 region: CASSLRSGTSTDTQYF. The CDR3 coding sequence is TGTGCCAGCAGCTTACGTAGCGGTACTAGCACAGATACGCAGTATTTT.

CDR3 nucleotides: TGCGCCAGCAGCTTGTTAGCAGGGGCAGGCGGCTACACCTTC. Residues: CASSLLAGAGGYTF. This chain joins TRBV5-1 and TRBJ1-2; D possibly corresponds to TRBD1 (6 bases). V was shortened by 1 base and J by 8 bases, with 15 bases between the two germline ends. CDR1 and CDR2 from the germline V gene are SGHRS and YFSETQ. This CDR3 is built from 14 residues.

This chain connects TRBV2 to TRBJ1-5; no definite D call. The germline V and J ends were trimmed by 4 bases and 0 bases, with 10 bases remaining between them. In germline, CDR1 is SNHLY, CDR2 FYNNEI. This CDR3 contains 15 residues. The CDR3 DNA is TGTGCCAGCAGTGCCGAGGGCAATAGCAATCAGCCCCAGCATTTT. It codes for CASSAEGNSNQPQHF.

This rearrangement joins TRBV30 to TRBJ1-4, with D perhaps matching TRBD1 (5 bases). V was clipped by 2 bases and J by 8 bases, with 15 bases between them. Germline V CDR1 and CDR2: GTSNPN, SVGIG (reference sequence). The CDR3 extends over 14 amino acids. The CDR3 region has the DNA TGTGCCTGGAGTACCTGGAGGGGCCGGGAAAAACTGTTTTTT. This translates into CAWSTWRGREKLFF.

V and J are TRBV9 and TRBJ2-3; D gene unclear. This CDR3 is 13 amino acids long. V was clipped by 6 bases and J by 1 base, with 9 bases between them. Germline V gene lookup returns CDR1 SGDLS and CDR2 YYNGEE. The CDR3 loop reads CASNAFRTDTQYF. CDR3 nucleotide sequence: TGTGCCAGCAACGCGTTTCGCACAGATACGCAGTATTTT.

The V call is TRBV5-6, the J call TRBJ1-5; D gene uncertain. The CDR3 extends over 13 amino acids. The ends were cut back, 4 bases at V and 0 bases at J, with 5 bases in the middle. Germline CDR1 and CDR2: SGHDT and YYEEEE. The CDR3 DNA follows: TGTGCCAGCAGCCAGTATAGCAATCAGCCCCAGCATTTT. It encodes CASSQYSNQPQHF.

In the case of this clone: This same CDR3 is encoded by further DNA sequences in the sample. This rearrangement joins TRBV7-2 to TRBJ2-7; no clear D. V was pared by 1 base and J by 3 bases, with 4 bases between. Germline V lookup: CDR1 SGHTA, CDR2 FQGNSA. The CDR3 spans 12 residues. Here the CDR3 reads CASSLGVYEQYF. CDR3 DNA: TGTGCCAGCAGCTTAGGAGTCTACGAGCAGTACTTC.